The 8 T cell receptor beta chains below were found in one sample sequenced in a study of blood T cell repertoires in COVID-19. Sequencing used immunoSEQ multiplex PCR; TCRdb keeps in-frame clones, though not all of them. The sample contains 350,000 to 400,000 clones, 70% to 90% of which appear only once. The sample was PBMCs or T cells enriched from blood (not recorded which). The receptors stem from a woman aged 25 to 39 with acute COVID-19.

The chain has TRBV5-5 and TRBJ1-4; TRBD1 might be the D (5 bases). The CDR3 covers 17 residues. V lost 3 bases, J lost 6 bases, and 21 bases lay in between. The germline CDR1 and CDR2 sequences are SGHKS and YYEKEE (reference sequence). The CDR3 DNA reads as TGTGCCAGCAGCTCCACAGGTTTAGGGTCTCGGTATGAAAAACTGTTTTTT. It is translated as CASSSTGLGSRYEKLFF. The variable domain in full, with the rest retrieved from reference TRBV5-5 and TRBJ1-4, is DAGVTQSPTHLIKTRGQQVTLRCSPISGHKSVSWYQQVLGQGPQFIFQYYEKEERGRGNFPDRFSARQFPNYSSELNVNALLLGDSALYLCASSSTGLGSRYEKLFFGSGTQLSVL.

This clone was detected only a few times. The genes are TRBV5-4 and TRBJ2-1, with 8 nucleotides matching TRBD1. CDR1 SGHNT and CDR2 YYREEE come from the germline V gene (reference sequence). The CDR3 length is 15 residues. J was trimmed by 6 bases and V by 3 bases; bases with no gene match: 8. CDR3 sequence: CASSSIDRGVNEQFF. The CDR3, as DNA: TGTGCCAGCAGCTCGATCGACAGGGGCGTCAATGAGCAGTTCTTC.

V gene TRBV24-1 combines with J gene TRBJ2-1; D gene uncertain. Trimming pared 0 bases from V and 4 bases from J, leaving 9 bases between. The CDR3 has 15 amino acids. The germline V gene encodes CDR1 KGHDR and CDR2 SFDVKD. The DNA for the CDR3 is TGTGCCACCAGTGATTTGCGAGTGCCATACAATGAGCAGTTCTTC. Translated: CATSDLRVPYNEQFF.

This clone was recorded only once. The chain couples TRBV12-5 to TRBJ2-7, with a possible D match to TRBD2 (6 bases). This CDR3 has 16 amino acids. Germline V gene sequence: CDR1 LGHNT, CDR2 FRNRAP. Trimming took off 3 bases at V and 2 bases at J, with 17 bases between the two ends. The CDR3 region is CASGFGSGRQPYEQYF. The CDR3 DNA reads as TGTGCTAGTGGTTTCGGGAGTGGCCGCCAGCCCTACGAGCAGTACTTC.

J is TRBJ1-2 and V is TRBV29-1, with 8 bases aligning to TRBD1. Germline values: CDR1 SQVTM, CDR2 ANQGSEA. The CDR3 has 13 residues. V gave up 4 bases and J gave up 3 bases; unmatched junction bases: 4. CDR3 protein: CSVGGQGYYGYTF. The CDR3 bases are TGCAGCGTTGGTGGACAGGGATACTATGGCTACACCTTC. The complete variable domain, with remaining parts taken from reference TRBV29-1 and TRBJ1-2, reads SAVISQKPSRDICQRGTSLTIQCQVDSQVTMMFWYRQQPGQSLTLIATANQGSEATYESGFVIDKFPISRPNLTFSTLTVSNMSPEDSSIYLCSVGGQGYYGYTFGSGTRLTVV.

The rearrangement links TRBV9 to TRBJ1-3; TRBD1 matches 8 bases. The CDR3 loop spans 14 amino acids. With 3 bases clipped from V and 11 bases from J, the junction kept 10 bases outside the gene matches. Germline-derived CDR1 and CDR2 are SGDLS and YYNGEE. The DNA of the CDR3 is TGTGCCAGCAGCGCTCAGACAGGGGTCAGGCCCATATATTTT. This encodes CASSAQTGVRPIYF.

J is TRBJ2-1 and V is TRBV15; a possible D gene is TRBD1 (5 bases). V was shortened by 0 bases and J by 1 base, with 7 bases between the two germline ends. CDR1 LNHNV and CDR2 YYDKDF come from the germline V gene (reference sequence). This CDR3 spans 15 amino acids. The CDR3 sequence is CATSREDRSYNEQFF. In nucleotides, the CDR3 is TGTGCCACCAGCAGAGAAGACAGATCCTACAATGAGCAGTTCTTC.

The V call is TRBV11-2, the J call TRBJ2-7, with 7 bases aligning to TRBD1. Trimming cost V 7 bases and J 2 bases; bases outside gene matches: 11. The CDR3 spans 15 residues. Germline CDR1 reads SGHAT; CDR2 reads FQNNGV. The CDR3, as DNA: TGTGCCAGCACCGGAACCGGGACAGATACCTACGAGCAGTACTTC. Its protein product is CASTGTGTDTYEQYF.